The source of this T cell receptor beta chain is a study of T cell responses to AZD1222 COVID-19 vaccine. Findings and caveats of the study: Donor demographics were predominantly white British with a female majority; clonal diversity may be underestimated. Vaccine-related CD4 TCRs covered spike, predominating at 160-218 and 743-854.

Assay used: immunoSEQ multiplex PCR; TCRdb lists only in-frame clones, some missing. This table has about 120,000 clones, more than 85% appearing once. Concerning this clone: Its target is unknown.

The sample was peripheral blood, taken on day 0 of AZD1222 vaccination. The receptor was isolated from an adult in good health.

CDR3 loop: CASSHRGIGPQHF. The CDR3 DNA sequence: TGTGCCAGCAGTCACAGGGGGATTGGGCCCCAGCATTTT. The rearrangement joins TRBV28 to TRBJ1-5, with 8 bases identical to TRBD1. There are 13 residues in the CDR3. The germline CDR1 and CDR2 sequences are MDHEN and SYDVKM. Trimming removed 5 bases from V and 9 bases from J; junction bases left unmatched: 6.